This TCR beta chain was obtained from a study of molecular identifiers for immune sequencing clone quantification (dated by TCRdb to 2016 to 2019). The study in broad terms: For a replicate experiment, the RNA from either around 20,000 or 100,000 naive CD8 T cells was divided into five aliquots, and four of those aliquots went on to sequencing. This methods study benchmarked molecular-identifier clustering-based TCR repertoire sequencing (MIDCIRS) and TCR RNA copy counting, using CD8 T cells to do so. General conclusions and limits of the study: In CMV-specific effector cells, clones with more than 20 RNA copies contained over 99% of molecules, whereas in naive cells such clones contained under 1% of molecules. The naive libraries included spiked-in Jurkat TCR RNA (10 copies' worth), and this Jurkat TCR RNA is not part of the donor repertoire. Even against a background of 850,000 to 1,000,000 naive CD8 T cells, spiked-in Jurkat TCR RNA amounting to a single cell's worth was reported to be detectable. Highly expanded clone sizes could be underestimated because identical TCR molecules may share a barcode. About 2.9 recovered TCR RNA copies per cell were obtained by modeling, versus roughly 9.1 by digital PCR, implying a capture efficiency of around 28%. Without barcode sub-clustering, chimeric consensus sequences inflated TCR diversity; chimeras reached as high as 47%.

This clonotype was seen more than once but under ten times. Its antigen remains unidentified. No much larger clonotype is one base removed from it; base qualities were not supplied. Counted from cysteine to phenylalanine, this CDR3 has 15 amino acids. The sequence is cut down to CDR3 DNA, 45 bases in frame from base 1. According to the germline V gene (reference sequence), CDR1 reads MNHEY and CDR2 reads SMNVEV. At the junction V is shortened by 1 base and J by 2 bases, with 11 bases in between. The library was built by means of PCR. Sequencing was carried out with an Illumina HiSeq 4000. Bulk TCR libraries were made following a previously described method, with the TCR primers given in Table S5. The Qiagen AllPrep DNA/RNA kit was used to purify total RNA. Before any analysis, reads coming from multiple sequencing runs of the same library were combined into one pool. On the study's bioinformatics: Only reads with exact TCR constant sequence were kept, trimmed to 150 nt, and grouped by their 12-nt molecular barcodes. Reads within each barcode group were sub-clustered using a 15% Levenshtein threshold, and quality-weighted consensus sequences were constructed for each RNA molecule. Non-functional sequences were excluded, and lower-count sequences lying one edit away from another sequence were also excluded. Based on fitting two negative binomial distributions, any barcode sub-cluster with under 20% of the maximum read count was discarded. TCRdb's own reprocessing of the public reads used fastp at Q25 and MiXCR and kept productive beta chains. Rows merge per CDR3 protein into single entries with the most common DNA and genes. The V and J calls and clone size are TCRdb's, not the authors'. For this sample there are a few hundred thousand distinct CDR3 sequences; over 20% appear just once. 0.65% to 0.95% of the sample goes to the ten largest clones.

Libraries of naive CD8 T cells were generated from approximately 20,000 to 1,000,000 sorted cells, with 10%, 30% or 50% of the purified RNA used. On a BD FACSAria II, naive CD8 T cells were FACS-sorted as CD8+CD4-CCR7+CD45RA+ and collected into RLT Plus buffer. Detection sensitivity was tested by spiking Jurkat RNA equal to roughly ten TCR copies' worth into samples containing 20,000-1,000,000 naive CD8 T cells. Enrichment of CD8 T cells was performed with RosetteSep CD8+ T Cell Enrichment Cocktail and Ficoll-Paque, after which ACK red cell lysis was carried out. What was sequenced was naive CD8+ T cells from blood, with Jurkat cell RNA spiked in. The cell subset or site label, as the study defines it: FACS-sorted CD8+CD4-CCR7+CD45RA+ naive T cells. The source is a human donor in good health. Some libraries in this study had Jurkat cell RNA spiked in. The chain links TRBV27 with TRBJ2-5; TRBD1 could be the D gene, as 6 bases match. The CDR3 has the sequence CASSLLGTMQETQYF. The DNA sequence is given as TGTGCCAGCAGTTTATTGGGGACAATGCAAGAGACCCAGTACTTC.